There are many counts of the clone carrying this T cell receptor (beta chain). Time point given: patch test 2, 6 weeks after DPC sensitization. Treatment noted: therapeutic diphenylcyclopropenone sensitization with weekly scalp DPC. The donor pool consisted of alopecia patients aged 18 to 70 years, considered suitable for DPC. The sample belongs to a study of human T cells and chemical hapten exposure. Using its own MiXCR run on the RACE reads, TCRdb lists one record per CDR3 protein. The data hold over 60,000 distinct CDR3 sequences, with about a tenth observed a single time. Specimen: whole blood, collected in connection with sensitization to the hapten diphenylcyclopropenone (DPC). The clonotype was recovered from a woman aged 45-65 years with alopecia areata. Some clones in this sample may be carry-over from other donors' samples.

CDR3: CASSERAGRAFF. The DNA of the CDR3 is TGTGCCAGCAGTGAAAGGGCAGGGAGAGCTTTCTTT. The chain joins TRBV6-1 to TRBJ1-1; D possibly corresponds to TRBD1 (5 bases). Germline V lookup: CDR1 MNHNS, CDR2 SASEGT. The CDR3 is made up of 12 amino acids. V lost 2 bases, J lost 10 bases, and 11 bases lay in between.